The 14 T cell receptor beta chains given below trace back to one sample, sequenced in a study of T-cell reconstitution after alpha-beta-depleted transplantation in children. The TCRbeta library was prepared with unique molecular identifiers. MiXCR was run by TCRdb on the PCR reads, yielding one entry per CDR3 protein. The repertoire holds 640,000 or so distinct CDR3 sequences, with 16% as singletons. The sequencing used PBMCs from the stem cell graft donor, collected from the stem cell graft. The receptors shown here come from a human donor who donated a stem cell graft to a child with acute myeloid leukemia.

The CDR3 region is CASSPSPGTSTDTQYF. The DNA of the CDR3 is TGTGCCAGCAGCCCCTCCCCCGGGACTAGCACAGATACGCAGTATTTT. The chain couples TRBV13 to TRBJ2-3; a possible D gene is TRBD2 (6 bases). CDR1 PRHDT and CDR2 FYEKMQ come from the germline V gene (reference sequence). V lost 5 bases, J lost 0 bases, and 15 bases lay in between. The CDR3 loop spans 16 amino acids.

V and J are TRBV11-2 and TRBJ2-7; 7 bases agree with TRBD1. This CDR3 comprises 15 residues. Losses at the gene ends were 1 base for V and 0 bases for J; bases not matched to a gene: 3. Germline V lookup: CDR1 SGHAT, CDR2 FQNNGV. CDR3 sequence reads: CASSLAGGSSYEQYV. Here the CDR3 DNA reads TGTGCCAGCAGCTTAGCAGGGGGAAGCTCCTACGAGCAGTACGTC.

DNA of the CDR3: TGTGCCTGGAGTGTACCGAGAAGACAGGGAGGTTTCTACGAGCAGTACTTC. It yields the protein CAWSVPRRQGGFYEQYF. This chain connects TRBV30 to TRBJ2-7; TRBD1 is a possible D gene (7 bases). The V end was cut by 0 bases, the J end by 3 bases, with 21 bases between. Germline values: CDR1 GTSNPN, CDR2 SVGIG (reference sequence). The CDR3 is made up of 17 amino acids.

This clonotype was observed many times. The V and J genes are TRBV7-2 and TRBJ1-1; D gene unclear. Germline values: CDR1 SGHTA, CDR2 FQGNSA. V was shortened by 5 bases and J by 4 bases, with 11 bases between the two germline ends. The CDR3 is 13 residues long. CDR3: CASSLQWTTEAFF. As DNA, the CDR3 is TGTGCCAGCAGCCTCCAGTGGACCACTGAAGCTTTCTTT.

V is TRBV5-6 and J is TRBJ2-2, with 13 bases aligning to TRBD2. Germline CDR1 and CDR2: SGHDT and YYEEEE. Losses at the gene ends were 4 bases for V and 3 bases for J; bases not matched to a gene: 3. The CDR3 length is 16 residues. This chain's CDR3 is CASSRLAGGHTGELFF. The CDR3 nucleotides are TGTGCCAGCAGCCGACTAGCGGGGGGCCACACCGGGGAGCTGTTTTTT.

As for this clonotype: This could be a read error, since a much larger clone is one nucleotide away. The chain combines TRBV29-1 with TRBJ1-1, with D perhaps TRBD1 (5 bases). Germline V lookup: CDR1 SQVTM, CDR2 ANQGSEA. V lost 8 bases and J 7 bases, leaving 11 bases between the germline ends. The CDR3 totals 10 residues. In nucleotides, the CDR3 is TGCAGCCTGGGGGAGTTTGAAGCTTTCTTT. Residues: CSLGEFEAFF. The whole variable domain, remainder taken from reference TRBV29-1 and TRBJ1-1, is SAVISQKPSRDICQRGTSLTIQCQVDSQVTMMFWYRQQPGQSLTLIATANQGSEATYESGFVIDKFPISRPNLTFSTLTVSNMSPEDSSIYLCSLGEFEAFFGQGTRLTVV.

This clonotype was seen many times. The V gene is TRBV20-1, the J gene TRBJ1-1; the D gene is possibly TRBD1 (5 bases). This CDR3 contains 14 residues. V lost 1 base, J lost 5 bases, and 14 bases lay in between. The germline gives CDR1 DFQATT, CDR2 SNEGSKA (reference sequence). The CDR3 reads CSARGLEGRTEAFF. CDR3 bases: TGCAGTGCTAGAGGCTTAGAGGGGAGGACTGAAGCTTTCTTT.

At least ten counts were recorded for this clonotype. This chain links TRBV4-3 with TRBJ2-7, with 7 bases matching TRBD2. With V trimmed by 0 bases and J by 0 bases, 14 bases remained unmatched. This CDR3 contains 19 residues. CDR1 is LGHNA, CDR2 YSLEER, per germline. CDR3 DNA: TGCGCCAGCAGCCAAGATCTAGCGGCTAACCTAGAGACCTCCTACGAGCAGTACTTC. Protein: CASSQDLAANLETSYEQYF.

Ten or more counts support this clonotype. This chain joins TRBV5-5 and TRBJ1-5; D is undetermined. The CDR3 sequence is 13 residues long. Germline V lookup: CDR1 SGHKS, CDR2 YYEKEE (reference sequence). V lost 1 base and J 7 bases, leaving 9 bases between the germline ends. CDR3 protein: CASSLHLRQPQHF. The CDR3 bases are TGTGCCAGCAGCTTGCATCTCAGGCAGCCCCAGCATTTT.

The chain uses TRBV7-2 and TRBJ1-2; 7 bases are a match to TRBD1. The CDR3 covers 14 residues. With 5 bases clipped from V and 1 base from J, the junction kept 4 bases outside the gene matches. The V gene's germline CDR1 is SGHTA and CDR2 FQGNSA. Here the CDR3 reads CASSRDSHNYGYTF. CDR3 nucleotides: TGTGCCAGCAGCCGGGACAGCCATAACTATGGCTACACCTTC.

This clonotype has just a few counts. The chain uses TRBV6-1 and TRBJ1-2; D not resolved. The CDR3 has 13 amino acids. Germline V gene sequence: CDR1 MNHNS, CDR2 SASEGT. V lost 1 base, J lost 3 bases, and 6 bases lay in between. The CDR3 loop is CASSEDSYYGYTF. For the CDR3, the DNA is TGTGCCAGCAGTGAAGACAGTTACTATGGCTACACCTTC.

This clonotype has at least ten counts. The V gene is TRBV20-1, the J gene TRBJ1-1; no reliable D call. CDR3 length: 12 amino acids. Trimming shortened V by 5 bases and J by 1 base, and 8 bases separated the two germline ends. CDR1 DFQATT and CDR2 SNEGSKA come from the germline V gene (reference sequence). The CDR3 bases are TGCAGTGCTCGGGCGAAGAACACTGAAGCTTTCTTT. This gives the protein CSARAKNTEAFF.

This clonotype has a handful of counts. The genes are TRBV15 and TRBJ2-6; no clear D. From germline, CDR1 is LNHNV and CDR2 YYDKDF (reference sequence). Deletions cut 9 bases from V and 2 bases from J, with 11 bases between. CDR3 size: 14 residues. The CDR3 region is CATKLRAGANVLTF. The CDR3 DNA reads TGTGCCACGAAATTAAGGGCTGGGGCCAACGTCCTGACTTTC.

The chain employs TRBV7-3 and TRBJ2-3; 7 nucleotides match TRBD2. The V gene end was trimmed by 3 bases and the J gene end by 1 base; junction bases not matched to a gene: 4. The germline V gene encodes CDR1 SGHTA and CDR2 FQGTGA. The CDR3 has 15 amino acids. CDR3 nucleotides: TGTGCCAGCAGCTTCCCAAGCGGGGGCACAGATACGCAGTATTTT. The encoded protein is CASSFPSGGTDTQYF.